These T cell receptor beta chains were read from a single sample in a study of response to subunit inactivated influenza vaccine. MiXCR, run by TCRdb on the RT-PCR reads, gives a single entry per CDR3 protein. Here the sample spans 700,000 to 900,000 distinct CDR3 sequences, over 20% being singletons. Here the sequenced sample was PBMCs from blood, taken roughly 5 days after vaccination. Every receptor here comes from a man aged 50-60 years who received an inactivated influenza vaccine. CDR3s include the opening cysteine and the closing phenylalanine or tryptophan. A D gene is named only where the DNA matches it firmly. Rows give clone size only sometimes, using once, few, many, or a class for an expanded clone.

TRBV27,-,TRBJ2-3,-,TGTGCCAGCGCCGAAATAGCCGCAGATACGCAGTATTTT,CASAEIAADTQYF
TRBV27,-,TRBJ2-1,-,TGCACCAGCAACCCTAGGGACATAACCTACAATGAGCAGTTCTTC,CTSNPRDITYNEQFF
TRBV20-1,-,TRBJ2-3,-,TGCAGTGCTTGGGACTTGACTAGCACAGATACGCAGTATTTT,CSAWDLTSTDTQYF
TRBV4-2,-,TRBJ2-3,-,TGTGCCAGCAGCACTGGAGGGGGAGAGGATACGCAGTATTTT,CASSTGGGEDTQYF
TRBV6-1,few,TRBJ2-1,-,TGTGCCAGCAGAGACGGACAGAAATTTGCCCATGAGCAGTTCTTC,CASRDGQKFAHEQFF
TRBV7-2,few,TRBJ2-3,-,TGTGCCAGCAGTCGGGACTTTAGCACAGATACGCAGTATTTT,CASSRDFSTDTQYF
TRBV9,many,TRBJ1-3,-,TGTGCCAGCAGCGTAATTCCGAGCTCTGGAAACACCATATATTTT,CASSVIPSSGNTIYF
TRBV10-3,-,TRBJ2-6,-,TGTGCCATCAGTGAGTGGTCTAACTCTGGGGCCAACGTCCTGACTTTC,CAISEWSNSGANVLTF
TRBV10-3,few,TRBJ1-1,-,TGTGCCACTACCGGGAGGGGTGAGACTGAAGCTTTCTTT,CATTGRGETEAFF
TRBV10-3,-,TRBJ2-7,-,TGTGCCATCAGTGTTACAGGCTCCTACGAGCAGTACTTC,CAISVTGSYEQYF
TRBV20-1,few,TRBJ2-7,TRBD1,TGCAGTGCTAGTCCACCGGGACAGGGATACGAGCAGTACTTC,CSASPPGQGYEQYF
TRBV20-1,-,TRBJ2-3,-,TGCAGTGCTGGGATTGGGGACTTCCCTAGAGATACGCAGTATTTT,CSAGIGDFPRDTQYF
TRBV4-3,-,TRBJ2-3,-,TGCGCCAGCAGCCAAGCGGGGTCCCTAAGCACAGATACGCAGTATTTT,CASSQAGSLSTDTQYF
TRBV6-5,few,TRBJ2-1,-,TGTGCCAGCAGTTTAGACTCGTTCAATGAGCAGTTCTTC,CASSLDSFNEQFF
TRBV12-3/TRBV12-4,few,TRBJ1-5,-,TGTGCCAGCAGTTTAGACGAGCACCAGCCCCAGCATTTT,CASSLDEHQPQHF
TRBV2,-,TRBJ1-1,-,TGTGCCAGCAGGGGTGGGCGGGCGGCTGAAGCTTTCTTT,CASRGGRAAEAFF
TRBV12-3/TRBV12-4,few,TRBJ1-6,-,TGTGCCAGCAGTTTACGACAGCATAATTCACCCCTCCACTTT,CASSLRQHNSPLHF
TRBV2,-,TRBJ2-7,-,TGTGCCAGCAGAGGAGACCCAGAGCCCTACGAGCAGTACTTC,CASRGDPEPYEQYF
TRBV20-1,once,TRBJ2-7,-,TGCAGTGCTAGAGCCGGGACATTGGGATACGAGCAGTACTTC,CSARAGTLGYEQYF
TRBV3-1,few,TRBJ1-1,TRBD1,TGTGCCAGCAGCCCCACCTTGACAGGGCATACTGAAGCTTTCTTT,CASSPTLTGHTEAFF
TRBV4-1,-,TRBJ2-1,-,TGCGCCAGCAGCCAAAGCCAGGGTTCTTGGGCGGACAATGAGCAGTTCTTC,CASSQSQGSWADNEQFF
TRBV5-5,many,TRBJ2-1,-,TGTGCCAGCAGCTTGTGGGGCTCCAATGAGCAGTTCTTC,CASSLWGSNEQFF
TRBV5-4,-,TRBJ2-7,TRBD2,TGTGCCAGCAGTTATCGACTAGCGGGAGTTAATGACGAGCAGTACTTC,CASSYRLAGVNDEQYF
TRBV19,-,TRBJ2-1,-,TGTGCCAGTAGTCGACCGGGACTGGAGGGCAATGAGCAGTTCTTC,CASSRPGLEGNEQFF
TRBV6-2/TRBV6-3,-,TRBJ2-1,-,TGTGCCAGCAGTTACTCGGCAGGGGAGGGGTTCTTC,CASSYSAGEGFF
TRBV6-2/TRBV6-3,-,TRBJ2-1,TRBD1,TGTGCCAGCAGTTACGGAGGGACAGGATCCTACAATGAGCAGTTCTTC,CASSYGGTGSYNEQFF
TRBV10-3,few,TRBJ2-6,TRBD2,TGTGCCATCAGTGACCCGGGACTAACTTCTGGGGCCAACGTCCTGACTTTC,CAISDPGLTSGANVLTF
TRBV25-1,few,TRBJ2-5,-,TGTGCCAGCAGGGGGGGGACAGAGTCTGGGTTGTGGACCCAGTACTTC,CASRGGTESGLWTQYF
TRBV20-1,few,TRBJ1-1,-,TGCAGTGCTAGAGTAGGGCAGAAGAACACTGAAGCTTTCTTT,CSARVGQKNTEAFF
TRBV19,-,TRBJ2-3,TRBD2,TGTGCCAGTAGTATTGAGGCGGGAGTTCAGGCGCAGTATTTT,CASSIEAGVQAQYF
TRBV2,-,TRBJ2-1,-,TGTGCCAGCACTTGGGGTTTAAGAAGGTCGGTTAGTGAGCAGTTCTTC,CASTWGLRRSVSEQFF
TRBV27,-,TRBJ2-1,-,TGTGCCAGCAGTCCCCTCCCGGGACTTGCCCTAATGGAGCAGTTCTTC,CASSPLPGLALMEQFF
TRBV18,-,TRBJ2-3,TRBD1,TGTGCCAGCTCACGAGGGGCAGGGGGCAACACAGATACGCAGTATTTT,CASSRGAGGNTDTQYF
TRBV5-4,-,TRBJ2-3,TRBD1,TGTGCCAGCAGCTTGGGGGACAGGGTGGATACGCAGTATTTT,CASSLGDRVDTQYF
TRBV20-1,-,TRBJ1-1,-,TGCAGTGCTAGTCCTCAGTGGGCCCACACTGAAGCTTTCTTT,CSASPQWAHTEAFF
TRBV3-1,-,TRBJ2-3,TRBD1,TGTGCCAGCAGCCCAGCCGACAGGGGAATCACAGATACGCAGTATTTT,CASSPADRGITDTQYF